The 16 T cell receptor beta chains below were found in one sample sequenced in a study of OX40 agonist ivuxolimab in advanced cancers. The protocol was immunoSEQ multiplex PCR, while the TCRdb copy is restricted to in-frame clones and leaves out a portion. The sample has tens of thousands of clones; 70% to 90% are singletons. The sequences come from CD4+ or CD8+ T cells sorted from blood, collected in a trial of the OX40 agonist ivuxolimab. All receptors derive from an adult with an advanced solid tumor such as melanoma, head and neck, liver or kidney cancer.

This chain connects TRBV25-1 to TRBJ1-1, with 7 bases identical to TRBD1. Germline-derived CDR1 and CDR2 are MGHDK and SYGVNS. The CDR3 is made up of 15 amino acids. Trimming took 2 bases from V and 4 from J; bases not matched to a gene: 7. The CDR3 sequence: CASSEQGGLTTEAFF. The CDR3 coding sequence is TGTGCCAGCAGTGAACAGGGGGGCCTCACCACTGAAGCTTTCTTT.

The chain uses TRBV7-8 and TRBJ2-1; possibly TRBD2 for D (5 bases). V lost 4 bases to trimming and J lost 0 bases, with 25 bases between them. Per germline, CDR1 SGHVS and CDR2 FQNEAQ. The CDR3 runs 20 residues. CDR3 in DNA: TGTGCCAGCAGCTCACCGCGCGGAGCGGTACTAAGGAGCTCCTACAATGAGCAGTTCTTC. The encoded protein is CASSSPRGAVLRSSYNEQFF.

The DNA for the CDR3 is TGTGCCAGCAGTTTATCTGCCGTGGGGAGCGGGAGAAGAGATACGCAGTATTTT. As protein: CASSLSAVGSGRRDTQYF. The chain has TRBV27 and TRBJ2-3, with 8 bases fitting TRBD2. Per the germline V gene, CDR1 is MNHEY and CDR2 is SMNVEV (reference sequence). The CDR3 contains 18 residues. V lost 0 bases to trimming and J lost 5 bases; unmatched junction nucleotides: 13.

The chain has TRBV5-1 and TRBJ2-3; 7 bases match TRBD2. The germline V gene has CDR1 SGHRS and CDR2 YFSETQ. V shed 4 bases and J 4 bases; nucleotides not matched to a gene: 6. CDR3 length: 14 amino acids. The CDR3 loop is CASSAGGSADTQYF. For the CDR3, the DNA is TGCGCCAGCAGCGCCGGGGGGAGCGCAGATACGCAGTATTTT.

The count of this clone is one. The chain couples TRBV7-3 to TRBJ1-6; 9 bases align to TRBD1. This CDR3 spans 13 amino acids. V dropped 5 bases and J dropped 10; count of bases not matched to a gene: 3. Germline V CDR1 and CDR2: SGHTA, FQGTGA. As DNA, the CDR3 is TGTGCCAGCAGCCTCGGGACAGGGTCACCCCTCCACTTT. This gives the protein CASSLGTGSPLHF. Full variable domain (remainder filled in from reference TRBV7-3 and TRBJ1-6): GAGVSQTPSNKVTEKGKYVELRCDPISGHTALYWYRQSLGQGPEFLIYFQGTGAADDSGLPNDRFFAVRPEGSVSTLKIQRTERGDSAVYLCASSLGTGSPLHFGNGTRLTVT.

The chain links TRBV21-1 to TRBJ2-3; the table assigns TRBD1, which was not confirmed against the DNA. TRBV21-1 is flagged as a pseudogene. The CDR3 has 20 amino acids. CDR3 DNA: TGTGCCAGCAGCAAAGATCGACAGGGGGCCTCACCCGCTTACTGGTTTGCGCAGTATTTT. Translated, it gives CASSKDRQGASPAYWFAQYF.

This clone has just one count. The chain is built from TRBV19 and TRBJ2-3; tentative D call: TRBD2 (5 bases). The CDR3 length is 15 residues. The germline CDR1 and CDR2 sequences are LNHDA and SQIVND (reference sequence). V was cut by 1 base and J by 0 bases, with 8 bases left in between. CDR3 sequence: CASSIAGISTDTQYF. In DNA, the CDR3 is TGTGCCAGTAGTATAGCGGGAATTAGCACAGATACGCAGTATTTT.

This rearrangement joins TRBV6-1 to TRBJ1-2, with TRBD1 as a possible D gene (5 bases). CDR3 length equals 15 residues. Germline assignment: CDR1 MNHNS and CDR2 SASEGT. V was shortened by 0 bases and J by 4 bases, with 12 bases between the two germline ends. CDR3 nucleotide sequence: TGTGCCAGCAGTGAAGCGAGACAGCTCTTCTATGGCTACACCTTC. Amino acid sequence: CASSEARQLFYGYTF.

V gene TRBV29-1 combines with J gene TRBJ1-4; D gene ambiguous. V lost 1 base and J lost 7, with 7 bases in between. The CDR3 length is 12 residues. CDR1 is SQVTM and CDR2 is ANQGSEA in the germline V gene. This chain's CDR3 is CSVEGSAEKLFF. In nucleotides, the CDR3 is TGCAGCGTTGAAGGGTCCGCTGAAAAACTGTTTTTT.

CDR3 sequence reads: CASSLRPVNTEAFF. CDR3 nucleotide sequence: TGTGCCAGCAGCCTCCGCCCTGTGAACACTGAAGCTTTCTTT. The chain carries TRBV5-4 and TRBJ1-1, with D unresolved. The CDR3 sequence is 14 residues long. Germline lookup yields CDR1 SGHNT and CDR2 YYREEE (reference sequence). V was shortened by 4 bases and J by 0 bases, with 10 bases between the two germline ends.

The CDR3 sequence: CAISDGLTGKLEKLFF. In DNA form, the CDR3 reads TGTGCCATCAGTGATGGTCTCACAGGGAAGTTGGAAAAACTGTTTTTT. The chain uses TRBV10-3 and TRBJ1-4; possible D gene TRBD1, 6 bases. This CDR3 has 16 residues. The ends were cut back, 3 bases at V and 8 bases at J, with 19 bases in the middle. Germline loops: CDR1 ENHRY, CDR2 SYGVKD.

This chain links TRBV28 with TRBJ1-3, with no clear D. The CDR3 spans 17 residues. V was cut by 7 bases and J by 0 bases, with 19 bases left in between. Germline loops: CDR1 MDHEN, CDR2 SYDVKM. The CDR3 region is CASIPSSPGSSGNTIYF. The CDR3 bases are TGTGCCAGCATCCCCTCATCGCCGGGGAGCTCTGGAAACACCATATATTTT.

CDR3 sequence (DNA): TGTGCCAGCTCACCACAGGATAGCCTAGCCAAAAACATTCAGTACTTC. Encoded protein: CASSPQDSLAKNIQYF. The chain employs TRBV18 and TRBJ2-4; no clear D. Trimming took off 1 base at V and 0 bases at J, with 10 bases between the two ends. CDR3 length: 16 residues. Germline CDR1 is KGHSH and CDR2 is LQKENI.

The V and J genes are TRBV5-1 and TRBJ1-5; no definite D call. Trimming pared 4 bases from V and 6 bases from J, leaving 11 bases between. The CDR3 contains 13 residues. CDR1 and CDR2 (germline): SGHRS, YFSETQ. The DNA for the CDR3 is TGCGCCAGCAGCCTACGATGGGGTCAGCCCCAGCATTTT. Its translation: CASSLRWGQPQHF. Drawing the rest from reference TRBV5-1 and TRBJ1-5, the complete variable domain is KAGVTQTPRYLIKTRGQQVTLSCSPISGHRSVSWYQQTPGQGLQFLFEYFSETQRNKGNFPGRFSGRQFSNSRSEMNVSTLELGDSALYLCASSLRWGQPQHFGDGTRLSIL.

The chain links TRBV6-5 to TRBJ2-1, with 10 bases identical to TRBD2. The germline V gene has CDR1 MNHEY and CDR2 SVGAGI. This CDR3 has 16 amino acids. Unmatched junction bases numbered 8, after V lost 1 base and J lost 8 bases. This chain's CDR3 is CASSYLIAGGRDEQFF. The CDR3 bases are TGTGCCAGCAGTTACTTAATAGCGGGAGGTAGGGATGAGCAGTTCTTC.

The rearrangement links TRBV29-1 to TRBJ2-2, with D possibly TRBD1 on 5 matching bases. V shed 7 bases and J shed 6 bases, with 18 bases lying between them. Looked up from germline, CDR1 is SQVTM and CDR2 is ANQGSEA. The CDR3 runs to 14 residues. CDR3 sequence reads: CSATPSGSAGELFF. The CDR3 DNA sequence: TGCAGCGCCACCCCTTCAGGGTCGGCCGGGGAGCTGTTTTTT.